This TCR beta chain was found in a study of cytomegalovirus exposure and HLA in healthy donors. Whole-study findings and limits: Among immune exposure information, only CMV serostatus was available.

The CDR3 length is 16 residues. Germline V lookup: CDR1 SGHKS, CDR2 YYEKEE (reference sequence). The V end was cut by 0 bases, the J end by 10 bases, with 20 bases between. This clone was detected only a few times. Its specificity is unknown. The PCR contained 60 Vbeta and 13 Jbeta primers. The table came from immunoSEQ multiplex PCR; TCRdb's copy has only in-frame clones and leaves some out. The sample holds 85,000 to 130,000 clones; roughly 83% are singletons and the top ten take approximately 4.2%. The sequenced sample was PBMCs. J is TRBJ1-5 and V is TRBV5-5; possible D gene TRBD1, 6 bases. The sequence was collected from a female donor in good health and CMV-seropositive. CDR3 DNA: TGTGCCAGCAGCTTGGGGCCGGTAGGGACAACGTTTCCCCAGCATTTT. It codes for CASSLGPVGTTFPQHF.